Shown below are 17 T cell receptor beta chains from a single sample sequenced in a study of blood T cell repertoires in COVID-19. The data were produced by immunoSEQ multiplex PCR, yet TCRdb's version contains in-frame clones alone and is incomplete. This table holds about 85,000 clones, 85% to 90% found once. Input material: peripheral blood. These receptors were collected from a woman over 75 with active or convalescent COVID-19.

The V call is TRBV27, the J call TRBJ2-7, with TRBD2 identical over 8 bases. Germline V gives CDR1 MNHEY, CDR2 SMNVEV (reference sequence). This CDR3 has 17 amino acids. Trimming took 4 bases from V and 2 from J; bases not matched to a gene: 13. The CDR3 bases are TGTGCCAGCAGTTCCCCTGGGGTAGCGGGGACCACCTACGAGCAGTACTTC. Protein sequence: CASSSPGVAGTTYEQYF.

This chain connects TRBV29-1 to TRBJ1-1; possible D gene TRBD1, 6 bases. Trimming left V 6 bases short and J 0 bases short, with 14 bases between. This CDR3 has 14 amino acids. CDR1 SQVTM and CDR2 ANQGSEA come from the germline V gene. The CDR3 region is CSVARTALNTEAFF. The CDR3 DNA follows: TGCAGCGTCGCGAGGACAGCCCTGAACACTGAAGCTTTCTTT.

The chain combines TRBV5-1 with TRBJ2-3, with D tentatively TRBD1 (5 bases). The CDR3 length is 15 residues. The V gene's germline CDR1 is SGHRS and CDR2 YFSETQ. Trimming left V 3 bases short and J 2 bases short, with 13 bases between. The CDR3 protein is CASSSVGHNTDTQYF. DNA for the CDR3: TGCGCCAGCAGCTCGGTCGGACACAACACAGATACGCAGTATTTT.

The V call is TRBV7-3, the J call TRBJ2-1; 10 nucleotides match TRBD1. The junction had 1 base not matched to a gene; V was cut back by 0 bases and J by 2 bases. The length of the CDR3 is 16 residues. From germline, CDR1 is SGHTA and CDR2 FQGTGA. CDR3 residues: CASSLTGTGAYNEQFF. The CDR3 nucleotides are TGTGCCAGCAGCTTAACTGGGACAGGGGCCTACAATGAGCAGTTCTTC.

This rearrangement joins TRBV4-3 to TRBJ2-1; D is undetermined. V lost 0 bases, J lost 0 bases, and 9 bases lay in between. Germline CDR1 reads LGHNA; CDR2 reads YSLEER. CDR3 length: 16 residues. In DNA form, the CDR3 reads TGCGCCAGCAGCCAAGAATATAGGAGCTCCTACAATGAGCAGTTCTTC. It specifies CASSQEYRSSYNEQFF.

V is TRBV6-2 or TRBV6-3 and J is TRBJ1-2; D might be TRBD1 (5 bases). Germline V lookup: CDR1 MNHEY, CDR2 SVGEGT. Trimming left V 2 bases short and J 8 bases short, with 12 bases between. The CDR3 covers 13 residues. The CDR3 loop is CASSYQGAEGYTF. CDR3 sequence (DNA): TGTGCCAGCAGTTACCAAGGGGCGGAAGGCTACACCTTC.

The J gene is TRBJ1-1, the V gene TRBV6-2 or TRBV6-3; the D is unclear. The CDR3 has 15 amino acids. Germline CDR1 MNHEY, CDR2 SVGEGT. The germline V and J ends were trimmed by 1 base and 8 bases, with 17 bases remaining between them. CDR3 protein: CASSYWAGSPLEAFF. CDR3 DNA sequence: TGTGCCAGCAGTTACTGGGCGGGATCACCACTAGAAGCTTTCTTT.

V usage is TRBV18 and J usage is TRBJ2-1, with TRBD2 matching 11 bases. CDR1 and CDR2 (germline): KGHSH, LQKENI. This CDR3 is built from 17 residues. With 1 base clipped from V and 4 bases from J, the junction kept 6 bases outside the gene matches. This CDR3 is CASSPRTGTSGYNEQFF. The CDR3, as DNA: TGTGCCAGCTCACCACGAACCGGGACTAGCGGTTACAATGAGCAGTTCTTC.

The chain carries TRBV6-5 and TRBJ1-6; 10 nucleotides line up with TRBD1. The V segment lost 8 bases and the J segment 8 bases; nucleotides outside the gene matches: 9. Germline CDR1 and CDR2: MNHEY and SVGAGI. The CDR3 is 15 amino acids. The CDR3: CASFPRTGGYSPLHF. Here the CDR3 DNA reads TGTGCCAGCTTCCCGAGGACAGGGGGGTATTCACCCCTCCACTTT.

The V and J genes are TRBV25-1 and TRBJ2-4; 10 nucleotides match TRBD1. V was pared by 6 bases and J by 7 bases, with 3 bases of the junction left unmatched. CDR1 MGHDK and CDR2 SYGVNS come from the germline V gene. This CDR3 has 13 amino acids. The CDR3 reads CASSRQGANIQYF. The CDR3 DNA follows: TGTGCCAGCAGCAGACAGGGGGCCAACATTCAGTACTTC.

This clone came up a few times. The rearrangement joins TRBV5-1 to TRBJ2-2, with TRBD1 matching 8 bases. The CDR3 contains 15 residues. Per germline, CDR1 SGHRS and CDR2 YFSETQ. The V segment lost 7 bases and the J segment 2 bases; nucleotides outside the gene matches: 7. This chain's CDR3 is CASSPDRANTGELFF. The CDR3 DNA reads TGCGCCAGCTCCCCGGACAGGGCCAACACCGGGGAGCTGTTTTTT.

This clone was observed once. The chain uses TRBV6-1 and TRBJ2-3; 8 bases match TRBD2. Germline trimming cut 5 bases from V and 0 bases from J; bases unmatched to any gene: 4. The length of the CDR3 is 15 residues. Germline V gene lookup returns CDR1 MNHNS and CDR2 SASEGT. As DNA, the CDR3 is TGTGCCAGCAGTTCCCCTAGCGGGAGCACAGATACGCAGTATTTT. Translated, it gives CASSSPSGSTDTQYF.

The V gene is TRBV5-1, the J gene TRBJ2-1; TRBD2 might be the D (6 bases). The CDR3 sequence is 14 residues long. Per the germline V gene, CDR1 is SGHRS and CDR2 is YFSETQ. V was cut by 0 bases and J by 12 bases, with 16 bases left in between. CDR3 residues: CASSLAVLEGPQFF. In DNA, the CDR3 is TGCGCCAGCAGCTTGGCCGTGTTGGAGGGTCCGCAGTTCTTC. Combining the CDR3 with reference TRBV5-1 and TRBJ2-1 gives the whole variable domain KAGVTQTPRYLIKTRGQQVTLSCSPISGHRSVSWYQQTPGQGLQFLFEYFSETQRNKGNFPGRFSGRQFSNSRSEMNVSTLELGDSALYLCASSLAVLEGPQFFGPGTRLTVL.

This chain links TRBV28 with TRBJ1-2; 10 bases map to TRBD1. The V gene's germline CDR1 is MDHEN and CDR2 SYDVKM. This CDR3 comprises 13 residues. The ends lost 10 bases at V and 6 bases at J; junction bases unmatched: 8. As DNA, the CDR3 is TGTGCCATCTCGCTGACAGGGGGCAATGGCTACACCTTC. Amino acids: CAISLTGGNGYTF.

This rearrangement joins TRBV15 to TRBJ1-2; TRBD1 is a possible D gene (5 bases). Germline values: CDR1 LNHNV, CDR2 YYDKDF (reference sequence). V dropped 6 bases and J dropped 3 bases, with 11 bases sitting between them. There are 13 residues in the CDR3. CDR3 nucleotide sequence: TGTGCCACCAGAACATCGGGGGACTATGGCTACACCTTC. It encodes CATRTSGDYGYTF. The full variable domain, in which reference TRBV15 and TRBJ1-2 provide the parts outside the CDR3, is DAMVIQNPRYQVTQFGKPVTLSCSQTLNHNVMYWYQQKSSQAPKLLFHYYDKDFNNEADTPDNFQSRRPNTSFCFLDIRSPGLGDTAMYLCATRTSGDYGYTFGSGTRLTVV.

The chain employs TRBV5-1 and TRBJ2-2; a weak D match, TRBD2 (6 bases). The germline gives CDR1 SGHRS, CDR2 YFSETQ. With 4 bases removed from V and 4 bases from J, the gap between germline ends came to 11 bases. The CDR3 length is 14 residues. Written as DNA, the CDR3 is TGCGCCAGCAGCCCGGGCGGGGCCACCGGGGAGCTGTTTTTT. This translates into CASSPGGATGELFF.

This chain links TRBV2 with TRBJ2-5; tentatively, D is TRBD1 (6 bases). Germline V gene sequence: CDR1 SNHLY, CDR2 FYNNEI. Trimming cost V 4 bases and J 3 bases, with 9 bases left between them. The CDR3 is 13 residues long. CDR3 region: CASSGNREETQYF. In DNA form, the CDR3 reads TGTGCCAGCAGTGGAAACAGGGAAGAGACCCAGTACTTC. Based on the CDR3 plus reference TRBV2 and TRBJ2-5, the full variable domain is EPEVTQTPSHQVTQMGQEVILRCVPISNHLYFYWYRQILGQKVEFLVSFYNNEISEKSEIFDDQFSVERPDGSNFTLKIRSTKLEDSAMYFCASSGNREETQYFGPGTRLLVL.